The 28 T cell receptor beta chains in this list originate from one sample, sequenced in a study of shared clonotypes between healthy human individuals. TCRdb's copy holds only in-frame clones and misses some; the assay was immunoSEQ multiplex PCR. Of some 500,000 clones in the sample, roughly 95% were seen once. Sequencing input: naive CD4+ T cells sorted from blood. As for subset: CD45RA+ positively selected. The receptors stem from a woman younger than 45 in good health.

The genes are TRBV30 and TRBJ2-5; 8 bases match TRBD1. The tail of the sequence fits TRBJ2-7 better, so the J call may be wrong. Germline values: CDR1 GTSNPN, CDR2 SVGIG (reference sequence). This CDR3 has 12 residues. The CDR3 DNA reads TGTGCCTGGAGTGGGACAGGGTACGAGCAGTACTTC. Its translation: CAWSGTGYEQYF.

V and J are TRBV19 and TRBJ1-3; a weak D match, TRBD1 (6 bases). CDR1 is LNHDA, CDR2 SQIVND, per germline (reference sequence). Trimming took off 3 bases at V and 4 bases at J, with 13 bases between the two ends. The CDR3 has 15 residues. The CDR3 region is CASSILGGWGNTIYF. The DNA of the CDR3 is TGTGCCAGTAGTATTTTGGGGGGCTGGGGAAACACCATATATTTT.

J is TRBJ2-5 and V is TRBV18, with D possibly being TRBD2 (6 bases). Trimming removed 3 bases from V and 4 bases from J, with 12 bases in between. Per germline, CDR1 KGHSH and CDR2 LQKENI. The CDR3 loop spans 14 amino acids. The CDR3 reads CASSPGLGGETQYF. CDR3 nucleotides: TGTGCCAGCTCACCGGGTCTGGGGGGAGAGACCCAGTACTTC. The variable domain in full, with the rest retrieved from reference TRBV18 and TRBJ2-5, is NAGVMQNPRHLVRRRGQEARLRCSPMKGHSHVYWYRQLPEEGLKFMVYLQKENIIDESGMPKERFSAEFPKEGPSILRIQQVVRGDSAAYFCASSPGLGGETQYFGPGTRLLVL.

The genes are TRBV5-1 and TRBJ1-1; D not certain. The V end lost 0 bases, the J end lost 6 bases, and 9 bases lay between the germline ends. This CDR3 is 13 amino acids long. Germline V gene sequence: CDR1 SGHRS, CDR2 YFSETQ. The CDR3 here is CASSLDAGAEAFF. Written as DNA, the CDR3 is TGCGCCAGCAGCTTGGATGCGGGTGCTGAAGCTTTCTTT.

This clone was recorded only once. This chain connects TRBV2 to TRBJ1-3, with 10 positions matching TRBD1. CDR1 is SNHLY and CDR2 is FYNNEI in the germline V gene. This CDR3 contains 19 residues. The ends lost 6 bases at V and 4 bases at J; junction bases unmatched: 18. DNA for the CDR3: TGTGCCAGCAGCACGCGGGGGACAGGGGAGCTACAGGAAGGAAACACCATATATTTT. Translation gives CASSTRGTGELQEGNTIYF.

The chain combines TRBV7-2 with TRBJ1-5, with D possibly being TRBD1 (6 bases). The V gene lost 5 bases and the J gene lost 6 bases, with 11 bases spanning the gap. Looked up from germline, CDR1 is SGHTA and CDR2 is FQGNSA. This CDR3 is 13 amino acids long. The CDR3 DNA sequence: TGTGCCAGCAGCCTACACAGGGTTCAGCCCCAGCATTTT. Its protein is CASSLHRVQPQHF.

The chain employs TRBV14 and TRBJ2-5; TRBD2 matches at 9 bases. The germline V gene has CDR1 SGHDN and CDR2 FVKESK. Losses at the gene ends were 1 base for V and 7 bases for J; bases not matched to a gene: 7. This CDR3 has 15 amino acids. The DNA of the CDR3 is TGTGCCAGCAGCCAAGGGAGCGGGAGGCTCGGGACCCAGTACTTC. This encodes CASSQGSGRLGTQYF.

The chain is built from TRBV2 and TRBJ1-4; D is possibly TRBD1 (6 bases). The ends were cut back, 6 bases at V and 4 bases at J, with 12 bases in the middle. The CDR3 is 14 amino acids. Germline lookup yields CDR1 SNHLY and CDR2 FYNNEI. CDR3 protein: CASRYRASNEKLFF. CDR3 bases: TGTGCCAGCAGATACAGGGCGAGTAATGAAAAACTGTTTTTT.

In DNA, the CDR3 is TGTGCCAGCAGCCACGACTGGGGTAGGCAAAACACTGAAGCTTTCTTT. Its translation: CASSHDWGRQNTEAFF. The chain recombines TRBV28 with TRBJ1-1, with D hard to call. In germline, CDR1 is MDHEN, CDR2 SYDVKM. The V gene lost 6 bases and the J gene lost 2 bases, with 19 bases spanning the gap. CDR3 length equals 16 residues.

Of note for this clone: This sample includes further DNA sequences coding for the same CDR3. J is TRBJ2-3 and V is TRBV18; D is unresolved. The CDR3 runs to 13 residues. The V gene lost 0 bases and the J gene lost 4 bases, with 5 bases spanning the gap. Per germline, CDR1 KGHSH and CDR2 LQKENI. The CDR3 DNA reads as TGTGCCAGCTCACCACCAAGCTCAGATACGCAGTATTTT. Protein sequence: CASSPPSSDTQYF.

V usage is TRBV6-5 and J usage is TRBJ1-4; D not certain. Germline V gene lookup returns CDR1 MNHEY and CDR2 SVGAGI. The CDR3 runs 13 residues. Trimming took off 2 bases at V and 6 bases at J, with 7 bases between the two ends. The CDR3: CASSYGTDEKLFF. In nucleotides, the CDR3 is TGTGCCAGCAGTTACGGTACAGATGAAAAACTGTTTTTT.

This clone has just one count. This chain uses TRBV9 with TRBJ2-7; tentatively, D is TRBD1 (6 bases). Germline V gene sequence: CDR1 SGDLS, CDR2 YYNGEE. The CDR3 extends over 14 amino acids. V was trimmed by 0 bases and J by 2 bases, leaving 9 bases between them. The CDR3 nucleotides are TGTGCCAGCAGCGTAGCGGGACACACCTACGAGCAGTACTTC. As protein: CASSVAGHTYEQYF.

The V gene is TRBV5-3, the J gene TRBJ1-2; D is undetermined. TRBV5-3 counts as an open reading frame of uncertain function. CDR3 size: 15 residues. The germline V and J ends were trimmed by 3 bases and 4 bases, with 16 bases remaining between them. The CDR3 bases are TGTGCCAGAAGCTCTAGAGCCTTAAGGCCCTATGGCTACACCTTC. Residues: CARSSRALRPYGYTF.

This clone turned up a few times. The chain joins TRBV7-2 to TRBJ1-4; 7 bases fit TRBD1. After removal of 5 bases from V and 9 bases from J, the junction contained 9 bases not matched to a gene. This CDR3 is built from 14 residues. Per germline, CDR1 SGHTA and CDR2 FQGNSA. This CDR3 is CASSHAGTVQKLFF. The CDR3 DNA is TGTGCCAGCAGCCACGCCGGGACAGTTCAAAAACTGTTTTTT.

The J gene is TRBJ2-7, the V gene TRBV15; D is ambiguous. The CDR3 is 13 amino acids. Germline V gives CDR1 LNHNV, CDR2 YYDKDF (reference sequence). The germline V and J ends were trimmed by 1 base and 4 bases, with 8 bases remaining between them. CDR3 DNA: TGTGCCACCAGCAGAGGTACTCAGTACGAGCAGTACTTC. It codes for CATSRGTQYEQYF. Drawing the rest from reference TRBV15 and TRBJ2-7, the complete variable domain is DAMVIQNPRYQVTQFGKPVTLSCSQTLNHNVMYWYQQKSSQAPKLLFHYYDKDFNNEADTPDNFQSRRPNTSFCFLDIRSPGLGDTAMYLCATSRGTQYEQYFGPGTRLTVT.

This chain links TRBV5-1 with TRBJ1-1; perhaps TRBD1 as D (5 bases). V was cut by 4 bases and J by 8 bases, with 12 bases left in between. CDR1 is SGHRS and CDR2 is YFSETQ in the germline V gene. This CDR3 spans 12 amino acids. For the CDR3, the DNA is TGCGCCAGCAGCCTACCGGGGCCAGAAGCTTTCTTT. Protein sequence: CASSLPGPEAFF. The full variable domain, in which reference TRBV5-1 and TRBJ1-1 provide the parts outside the CDR3, is KAGVTQTPRYLIKTRGQQVTLSCSPISGHRSVSWYQQTPGQGLQFLFEYFSETQRNKGNFPGRFSGRQFSNSRSEMNVSTLELGDSALYLCASSLPGPEAFFGQGTRLTVV.

The chain is built from TRBV4-1 and TRBJ2-1, with 8 bases matching TRBD2. Trimming at V came to 1 base and at J to 6 bases, leaving 8 bases not matched to a gene. In germline, CDR1 is MGHRA, CDR2 YSYEKL. The CDR3 is 16 residues long. The CDR3 DNA is TGCGCCAGCAGCCAAGTCCCGGGAGGGCCTCTCAATGAGCAGTTCTTC. This encodes CASSQVPGGPLNEQFF.

This chain joins TRBV7-2 and TRBJ2-7; perhaps TRBD2 as D (6 bases). V lost 5 bases and J lost 5, with 22 bases in between. The CDR3 is made up of 16 amino acids. Germline V CDR1 and CDR2: SGHTA, FQGNSA. DNA for the CDR3: TGTGCCAGCAGCCTTTCCTTCACTAGGAGGGTGAACGAGCAGTACTTC. This codes for CASSLSFTRRVNEQYF.

The gene calls are TRBV12-5 and TRBJ2-3; possible D gene TRBD1, 5 bases. CDR1 is LGHNT and CDR2 is FRNRAP in the germline V gene. The length of the CDR3 is 13 residues. Trimming left V 7 bases short and J 2 bases short, with 10 bases between. CDR3 protein: CASADRPTDTQYF. CDR3 nucleotide sequence: TGTGCTAGTGCTGACAGACCCACAGATACGCAGTATTTT.

This clone occurred once. CDR3 in DNA: TGCGCCAGCAGCTTGGGGGGGCGCTGGTCCGAGCAGTACTTC. Amino acid sequence: CASSLGGRWSEQYF. This chain joins TRBV5-1 and TRBJ2-7, with D maybe TRBD1 (6 bases). Per the germline V gene, CDR1 is SGHRS and CDR2 is YFSETQ. V was cut by 0 bases and J by 6 bases, with 13 bases left in between. This CDR3 comprises 14 residues. Drawing the rest from reference TRBV5-1 and TRBJ2-7, the complete variable domain is KAGVTQTPRYLIKTRGQQVTLSCSPISGHRSVSWYQQTPGQGLQFLFEYFSETQRNKGNFPGRFSGRQFSNSRSEMNVSTLELGDSALYLCASSLGGRWSEQYFGPGTRLTVT.

This clone was recorded only once. The chain links TRBV6-4 to TRBJ2-5; TRBD2 is a possible D gene (5 bases). Between the trimmed V and J ends, which lost 4 bases and 3 bases, there was a span of 18 bases. CDR3 length: 16 amino acids. Germline CDR1 reads MRHNA; CDR2 reads SNTAGT. CDR3 in amino acids: CASSVAGISIEETQYF. The DNA for the CDR3 is TGTGCCAGCAGTGTGGCCGGGATCTCAATAGAAGAGACCCAGTACTTC.

J is TRBJ1-5 and V is TRBV5-1; 7 bases are shared with TRBD1. The J segment lost 6 bases and the V segment lost 4 bases, leaving 7 bases of the junction unmatched. The germline gives CDR1 SGHRS, CDR2 YFSETQ. The CDR3 consists of 14 residues. CDR3 in amino acids: CASSLGQEGQPQHF. Here the CDR3 DNA reads TGCGCCAGCAGCCTAGGACAGGAAGGTCAGCCCCAGCATTTT.

The gene calls are TRBV5-1 and TRBJ1-5; perhaps TRBD1 as D (6 bases). The CDR3 has 14 amino acids. Between the trimmed V and J ends, which lost 5 bases and 3 bases, there was a span of 12 bases. Germline V lookup: CDR1 SGHRS, CDR2 YFSETQ. The chain's CDR3 is CASSRGGTNQPQHF. The CDR3, as DNA: TGCGCCAGCAGTAGGGGGGGCACCAATCAGCCCCAGCATTTT.

This chain uses TRBV19 with TRBJ1-3; D not resolved. The CDR3 spans 14 residues. The germline gives CDR1 LNHDA, CDR2 SQIVND (reference sequence). Trimming removed 6 bases at V and 0 bases at J, with 9 bases between. DNA of the CDR3: TGTGCCAGTAGGCCCCGGGGCTCTGGAAACACCATATATTTT. Amino acids: CASRPRGSGNTIYF.

The chain has TRBV7-3 and TRBJ1-1; D is undetermined. The V end lost 5 bases, the J end lost 3 bases, and 13 bases lay between the germline ends. There are 14 residues in the CDR3. Per germline, CDR1 SGHTA and CDR2 FQGTGA. The DNA for the CDR3 is TGTGCCAGCAGCAAGCATAGAGGTGACACTGAAGCTTTCTTT. Translation gives CASSKHRGDTEAFF.

This chain uses TRBV7-2 with TRBJ2-7, with D maybe TRBD1 (6 bases). This CDR3 has 14 amino acids. The V and J ends lost 5 bases and 3 bases respectively, with 14 bases between them. The germline CDR1 and CDR2 sequences are SGHTA and FQGNSA. CDR3 residues: CASSIRQEVYEQYF. The CDR3 DNA follows: TGTGCCAGCAGCATCCGACAGGAGGTCTACGAGCAGTACTTC.

As regards this clone: The sample has other DNA sequences that encode this CDR3 too. V usage is TRBV7-9 and J usage is TRBJ1-3, with D hard to call. V gave up 1 base and J gave up 0 bases, with 7 bases separating them. Per germline, CDR1 SEHNR and CDR2 FQNEAQ (reference sequence). There are 15 residues in the CDR3. Here the CDR3 DNA reads TGTGCCAGCAGCTTAGTCCGGGACTCTGGAAACACCATATATTTT. It encodes CASSLVRDSGNTIYF.

The rearrangement links TRBV19 to TRBJ2-7; the match to TRBD2 covers 7 bases. CDR1 LNHDA and CDR2 SQIVND come from the germline V gene (reference sequence). This CDR3 contains 16 residues. Trimming cost V 6 bases and J 1 base; bases outside gene matches: 12. The chain's CDR3 is CASSLSGGRRSYEQYF. The CDR3 DNA is TGTGCCAGTAGCCTCTCGGGCGGGAGACGTTCCTACGAGCAGTACTTC.